This T cell receptor beta chain derives from a study of cytomegalovirus exposure and HLA in healthy donors. Study at large: The study placed about four fifths of its 398 genotyped donors in the Caucasian-associated ancestry cluster. Study results and limitations: Later genetic work tied a missense DCLRE1C variant to beta-chain V and J trimming. The later analysis indicated that the majority of CMV-associated TCR beta chains appeared HLA-restricted.

This PCR relied on a set of 60 Vbeta primers and 13 Jbeta primers. As processed by the authors: Later reanalysis found 75 million to 100 million unique TCR beta chains, 10 million to 12 million of them shared. Profiled with immunoSEQ multiplex PCR; TCRdb holds only in-frame clones, not every one. The V and J calls and clone size come from that table; D and trimming were worked out from the DNA. Of around 170,000 clones in the sample, around 80% are singletons; the top ten hold under 2%. This clone turned up a few times. The antigen is unknown. The CDR3 covers 15 residues. J was trimmed by 3 bases and V by 0 bases; bases with no gene match: 1. CDR1 and CDR2 from the germline V gene are LGHNA and YSLEER.

The V gene is TRBV4-3, the J gene TRBJ2-7; 11 nucleotides line up with TRBD2. The sequenced sample was PBMCs. This receptor was taken from a woman in her twenties or thirties in good health and CMV-seronegative. CDR3 region: CASSQDSGGDYEQYF. The CDR3 region has the DNA TGCGCCAGCAGCCAAGATAGCGGGGGGGACTACGAGCAGTACTTC.